The rows below give T cell receptor beta chains drawn from one sample of a study of brain metastases from non-small cell lung cancer. Sequencing was performed with immunoSEQ multiplex PCR; in TCRdb, only in-frame clones are kept and a portion is missing. The sample records around 300 clones, around 90% being singletons. Sequencing was carried out using tissue from a brain metastasis. The receptors were gathered from a donor at least 40 years old with non-small cell lung cancer. CDR3s include the opening cysteine and the closing phenylalanine or tryptophan. D genes are given only for firm matches.

v_gene: TRBV13
d_gene: NA
j_gene: TRBJ1-6
CDR3aa: CTSTVWSYNSPLHF
CDR3nt: TGTACCAGCACCGTTTGGTCCTATAATTCACCCCTCCACTTT

v_gene: TRBV14
d_gene: NA
j_gene: TRBJ1-1
CDR3aa: CASSQDFGDTEAFF
CDR3nt: TGTGCCAGCAGCCAAGACTTCGGAGACACTGAAGCTTTCTTT

v_gene: TRBV2
d_gene: TRBD2
j_gene: TRBJ2-7
CDR3aa: CASVRRSGAFIYEQYF
CDR3nt: TGTGCCAGCGTACGGCGTAGCGGGGCTTTTATCTACGAGCAGTACTTC

v_gene: TRBV9
d_gene: NA
j_gene: TRBJ2-3
CDR3aa: CASSVHKASTDTQYF
CDR3nt: TGTGCCAGCAGCGTCCACAAAGCGAGCACAGATACGCAGTATTTT

v_gene: TRBV5-5
d_gene: NA
j_gene: TRBJ2-1
CDR3aa: CASSLVQGRYNEQFF
CDR3nt: TGTGCCAGCAGCTTGGTCCAGGGGCGGTACAATGAGCAGTTCTTC

v_gene: TRBV19
d_gene: NA
j_gene: TRBJ2-5
CDR3aa: CASSIEASQETQYF
CDR3nt: TGTGCCAGTAGTATAGAGGCTTCGCAAGAGACCCAGTACTTC